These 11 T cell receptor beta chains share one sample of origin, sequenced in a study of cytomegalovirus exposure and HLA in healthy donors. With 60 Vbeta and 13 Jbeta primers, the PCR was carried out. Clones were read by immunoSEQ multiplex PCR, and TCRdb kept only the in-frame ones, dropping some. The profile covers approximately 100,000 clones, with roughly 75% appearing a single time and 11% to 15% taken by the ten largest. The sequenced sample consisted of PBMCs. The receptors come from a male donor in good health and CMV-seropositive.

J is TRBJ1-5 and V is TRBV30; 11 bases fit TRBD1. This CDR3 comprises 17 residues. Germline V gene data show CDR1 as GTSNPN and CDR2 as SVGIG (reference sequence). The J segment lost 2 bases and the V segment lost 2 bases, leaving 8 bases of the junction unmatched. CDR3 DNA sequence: TGTGCCTGGAGTCGGGACAGGGGGGCCGGGGGCAATCAGCCCCAGCATTTT. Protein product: CAWSRDRGAGGNQPQHF. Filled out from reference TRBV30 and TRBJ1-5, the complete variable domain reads SQTIHQWPATLVQPVGSPLSLECTVEGTSNPNLYWYRQAAGRGLQLLFYSVGIGQISSEVPQNLSASRPQDRQFILSSKKLLLSDSGFYLCAWSRDRGAGGNQPQHFGDGTRLSIL.

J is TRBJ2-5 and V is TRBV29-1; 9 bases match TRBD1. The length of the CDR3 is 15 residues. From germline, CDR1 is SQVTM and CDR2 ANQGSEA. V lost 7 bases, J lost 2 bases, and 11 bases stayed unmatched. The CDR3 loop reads CSAIPGTGRQETQYF. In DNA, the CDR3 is TGCAGCGCCATCCCCGGGACAGGGCGTCAAGAGACCCAGTACTTC.

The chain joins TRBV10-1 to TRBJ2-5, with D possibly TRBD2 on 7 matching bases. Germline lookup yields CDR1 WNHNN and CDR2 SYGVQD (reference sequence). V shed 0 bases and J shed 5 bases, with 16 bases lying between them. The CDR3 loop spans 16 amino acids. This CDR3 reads CASSESMMGGAETQYF. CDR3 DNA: TGCGCCAGCAGTGAGTCGATGATGGGGGGGGCGGAGACCCAGTACTTC.

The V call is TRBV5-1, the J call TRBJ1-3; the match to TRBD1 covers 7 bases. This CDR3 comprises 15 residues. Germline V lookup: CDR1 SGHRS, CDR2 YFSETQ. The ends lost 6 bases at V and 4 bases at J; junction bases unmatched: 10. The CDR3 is CASTPSGTEGNTIYF. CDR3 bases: TGCGCCAGCACTCCCTCCGGGACAGAAGGAAACACCATATATTTT.

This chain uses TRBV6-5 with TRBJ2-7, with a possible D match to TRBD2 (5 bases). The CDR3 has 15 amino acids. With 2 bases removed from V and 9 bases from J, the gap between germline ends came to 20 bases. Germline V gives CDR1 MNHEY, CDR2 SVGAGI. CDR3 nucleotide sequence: TGTGCCAGCAGTTACGGACCCGGGGATCCTTGTCTGCAGTACTTC. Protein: CASSYGPGDPCLQYF.

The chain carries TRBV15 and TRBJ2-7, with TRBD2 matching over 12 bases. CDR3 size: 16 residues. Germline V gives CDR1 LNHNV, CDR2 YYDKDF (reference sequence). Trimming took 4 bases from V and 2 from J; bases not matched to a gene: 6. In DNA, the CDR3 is TGTGCCACCAGCATCCGACTAGCGGGGGAACCCTACGAGCAGTACTTC. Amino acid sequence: CATSIRLAGEPYEQYF.

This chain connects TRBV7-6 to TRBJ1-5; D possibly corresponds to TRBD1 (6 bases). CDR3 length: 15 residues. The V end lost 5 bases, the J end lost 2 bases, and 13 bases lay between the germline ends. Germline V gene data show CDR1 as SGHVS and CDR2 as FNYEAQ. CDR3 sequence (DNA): TGTGCCAGCAGCCCGGGGGGGCTTGGCAATCAGCCCCAGCATTTT. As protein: CASSPGGLGNQPQHF.

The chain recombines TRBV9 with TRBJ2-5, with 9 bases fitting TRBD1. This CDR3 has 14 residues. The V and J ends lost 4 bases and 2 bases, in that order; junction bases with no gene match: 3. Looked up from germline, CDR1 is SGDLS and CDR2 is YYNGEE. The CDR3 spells CASSFGQGQETQYF. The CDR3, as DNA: TGTGCCAGCAGCTTCGGACAGGGGCAAGAGACCCAGTACTTC.

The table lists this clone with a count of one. The CDR3 DNA sequence: TGCGCCAGCAGTCTGTCAGGGTCGTCCTACGAGCAGTACTTC. Encoded protein: CASSLSGSSYEQYF. The genes are TRBV10-1 and TRBJ2-7; TRBD1 is a possible D gene (5 bases). Germline-derived CDR1 and CDR2 are WNHNN and SYGVQD (reference sequence). The CDR3 covers 14 residues. Trimming shortened V by 5 bases and J by 1 base, and 12 bases separated the two germline ends.

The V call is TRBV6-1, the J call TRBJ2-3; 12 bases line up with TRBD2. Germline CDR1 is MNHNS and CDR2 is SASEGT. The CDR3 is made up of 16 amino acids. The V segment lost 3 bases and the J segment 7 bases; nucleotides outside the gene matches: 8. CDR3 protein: CASSDPLAGGRNTQYF. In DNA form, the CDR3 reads TGTGCCAGCAGTGACCCTCTAGCGGGGGGGCGAAATACGCAGTATTTT.

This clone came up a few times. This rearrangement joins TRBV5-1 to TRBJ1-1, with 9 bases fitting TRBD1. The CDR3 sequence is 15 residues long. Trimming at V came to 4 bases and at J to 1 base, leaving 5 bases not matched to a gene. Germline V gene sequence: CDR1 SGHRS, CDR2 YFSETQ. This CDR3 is CASSGGTGTNTEAFF. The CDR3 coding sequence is TGCGCCAGCAGCGGGGGGACAGGGACGAACACTGAAGCTTTCTTT.